This is a list of T cell receptor beta chains from one sample in a study of blood T cell repertoires in COVID-19. Sequenced by immunoSEQ multiplex PCR; TCRdb stores in-frame clones only, minus some. The table shows 120,000 to 150,000 clones, with 80% to 90% occurring only once. Sequenced sample: peripheral blood. The receptors were sampled from a woman aged 45-59 years in a cohort sampled during active or convalescent COVID-19. The CDR3 runs from the conserved cysteine through the conserved F or W. A D gene is named only where the DNA matches it firmly. Clone size, where shown, is once, few, many, or a class for clones that have expanded.

TRBV20-1	TRBJ2-7	11	-	-	CSAGQPYEQYF	TGCAGTGCCGGACAGCCTTACGAGCAGTACTTC
TRBV29-1	TRBJ1-2	13	-	-	CSVDGGAADGYTF	TGCAGCGTTGACGGCGGGGCGGCCGATGGCTACACCTTC
TRBV6-1	TRBJ1-4	13	-	-	CASSDQGIEKLFF	TGTGCCAGCAGTGATCAGGGAATTGAAAAACTGTTTTTT
TRBV7-9	TRBJ1-6	14	-	-	CASSLGQVNSPLHF	TGTGCCAGCAGCTTAGGTCAGGTGAATTCACCCCTCCACTTT
TRBV6-5	TRBJ1-2	15	-	TRBD1	CASTTNRGRDYGYTF	TGTGCCAGCACCACTAACAGGGGGCGCGACTATGGCTACACCTTC
TRBV12-2	TRBJ1-2	18	few	-	CASRLAPGQGKSNYGYTF	TGTGCAAGTCGCTTAGCCCCCGGACAGGGAAAGTCCAACTATGGCTACACCTTC
TRBV5-1	TRBJ1-1	14	-	TRBD1	CASSSGTENTEAFF	TGCGCCAGCAGCTCCGGGACAGAGAACACTGAAGCTTTCTTT
TRBV5-1	TRBJ1-2	16	few	TRBD1	CASSPTQGAPGHGYTF	TGCGCCAGCAGCCCCACACAGGGGGCCCCCGGTCATGGCTACACCTTC
TRBV9	TRBJ2-7	15	-	-	CASSVGAGLFHEQYF	TGTGCCAGCAGCGTAGGGGCAGGGTTGTTCCACGAGCAGTACTTC
TRBV18	TRBJ2-5	17	-	TRBD1	CASSPGQGGKSAETQYF	TGTGCCAGCTCACCCGGACAGGGGGGCAAATCAGCGGAGACCCAGTACTTC
TRBV6-5	TRBJ1-3	16	-	-	CASSYSDGNSGNTIYF	TGTGCCAGCAGTTACTCGGACGGGAACTCTGGAAACACCATATATTTT
TRBV6-6	TRBJ1-5	15	-	-	CASSLPRDGNQPQHF	TGTGCCAGCAGTTTACCCAGGGATGGCAATCAGCCCCAGCATTTT
TRBV7-2	TRBJ2-1	16	-	TRBD2	CASSSHLAGVYNEQFF	TGTGCCAGCAGCTCCCATTTAGCGGGGGTATACAATGAGCAGTTCTTC
TRBV6-5	TRBJ1-2	15	-	-	CASSYSRLRGYGYTF	TGTGCCAGCAGTTACTCAAGGTTAAGGGGCTATGGCTACACCTTC
TRBV6-2/TRBV6-3	TRBJ2-1	14	-	TRBD2	CASSVSGGADEQFF	TGTGCCAGCAGTGTCTCCGGGGGGGCTGATGAGCAGTTCTTC
TRBV19	TRBJ1-2	12	once	-	CATQTEIYGYTF	TGTGCCACCCAGACAGAGATCTATGGCTACACCTTC
TRBV11-2	TRBJ1-1	15	-	TRBD1	CASSLVTGVTTEAFF	TGTGCCAGCAGCTTAGTAACAGGGGTAACCACTGAAGCTTTCTTT
TRBV28	TRBJ2-1	16	-	TRBD2	CASSLGLASGYNEQFF	TGTGCCAGCAGTTTAGGGTTGGCTAGCGGCTACAATGAGCAGTTCTTC
TRBV11-2	TRBJ2-7	14	-	-	CASSLGGRYYEQYF	TGTGCCAGCAGCTTAGGCGGCAGATACTACGAGCAGTACTTC
TRBV19	TRBJ2-5	14	-	TRBD1	CASTSGQGAETQYF	TGTGCCAGTACCTCGGGACAGGGGGCCGAGACCCAGTACTTC
TRBV5-4	TRBJ1-4	16	-	TRBD1	CASSLGGTATNEKLFF	TGTGCCAGCAGCTTGGGGGGGACAGCAACTAATGAAAAACTGTTTTTT
TRBV18	TRBJ1-3	17	once	-	CASSRQEGIISGNTIYF	TGTGCCAGCTCACGACAGGAAGGAATAATCTCTGGAAACACCATATATTTT
TRBV5-1	TRBJ2-7	14	-	TRBD1	CASSSGQGRKEQYF	TGCGCCAGCAGCTCGGGACAGGGAAGAAAAGAGCAGTACTTC
TRBV7-7	TRBJ2-6	18	-	TRBD1	CASSPSHSGGTGANVLTF	TGTGCTAGCAGCCCCAGTCATTCAGGGGGCACTGGGGCCAACGTCCTGACTTTC
TRBV7-9	TRBJ1-5	12	-	-	CASPGINQPQHF	TGTGCCAGTCCAGGGATTAATCAGCCCCAGCATTTT
TRBV10-3	TRBJ1-1	14	-	TRBD1	CAISERGLGTEAFF	TGTGCCATCAGTGAAAGGGGGCTTGGGACTGAAGCTTTCTTT
TRBV19	TRBJ1-1	15	-	-	CASSKRGKVNTEAFF	TGTGCCAGTAGTAAGCGGGGGAAGGTGAACACTGAAGCTTTCTTT
TRBV3-1/TRBV3-2	TRBJ1-1	12	-	TRBD1	CASSRSTGSAFF	TGTGCCAGCAGCCGTTCGACAGGGAGTGCTTTCTTT
TRBV6-5	TRBJ1-3	13	few	-	CASTPVVGNTIYF	TGTGCCAGCACCCCGGTGGTTGGAAACACCATATATTTT